Listed here are 4 T cell receptor beta chains from one sample, sequenced in a study of blood T cell repertoires in COVID-19. The table came from immunoSEQ multiplex PCR; TCRdb's copy has only in-frame clones and leaves some out. The sample consists of about 150,000 clones, roughly 91% of them appearing once. Sequenced sample: peripheral blood. All receptors derive from a man in his late teens or twenties with COVID-19, enrolled during active disease.

The rearrangement links TRBV2 to TRBJ2-4, with TRBD1 identical over 9 bases. The CDR3 is made up of 17 amino acids. The J segment lost 3 bases and the V segment lost 7 bases, leaving 13 bases of the junction unmatched. The V gene's germline CDR1 is SNHLY and CDR2 FYNNEI. The CDR3 DNA reads TGTGCCAGCAACCTAGAAGGGGTGGGACAGGGCAAAAACATTCAGTACTTC. Translation gives CASNLEGVGQGKNIQYF. Filled out from reference TRBV2 and TRBJ2-4, the complete variable domain reads EPEVTQTPSHQVTQMGQEVILRCVPISNHLYFYWYRQILGQKVEFLVSFYNNEISEKSEIFDDQFSVERPDGSNFTLKIRSTKLEDSAMYFCASNLEGVGQGKNIQYFGAGTRLSVL.

This chain joins TRBV27 and TRBJ1-5; TRBD1 aligns across 8 bases. The J segment lost 5 bases and the V segment lost 6 bases, leaving 12 bases of the junction unmatched. Germline lookup yields CDR1 MNHEY and CDR2 SMNVEV (reference sequence). The CDR3 is 16 amino acids. CDR3 loop: CASRPSPRGPHQPQHF. In DNA, the CDR3 is TGTGCCAGCAGACCCTCCCCCAGGGGGCCCCATCAGCCCCAGCATTTT.

The chain employs TRBV11-3 and TRBJ2-7; D not resolved. The germline CDR1 and CDR2 sequences are SGHNT and YENEEA. V was cut by 6 bases and J by 0 bases, with 9 bases left in between. The CDR3 contains 13 residues. CDR3 sequence reads: CASSPDNSYEQYF. CDR3 nucleotides: TGTGCCAGCAGTCCAGACAACTCCTACGAGCAGTACTTC.

This chain connects TRBV11-2 to TRBJ2-7, with D unresolved. Germline-derived CDR1 and CDR2 are SGHAT and FQNNGV. This CDR3 spans 13 amino acids. V shed 4 bases and J shed 3 bases, with 10 bases lying between them. This chain's CDR3 is CASSSLPLYEQYF. CDR3 DNA sequence: TGTGCCAGCAGCTCTCTCCCTCTCTACGAGCAGTACTTC.